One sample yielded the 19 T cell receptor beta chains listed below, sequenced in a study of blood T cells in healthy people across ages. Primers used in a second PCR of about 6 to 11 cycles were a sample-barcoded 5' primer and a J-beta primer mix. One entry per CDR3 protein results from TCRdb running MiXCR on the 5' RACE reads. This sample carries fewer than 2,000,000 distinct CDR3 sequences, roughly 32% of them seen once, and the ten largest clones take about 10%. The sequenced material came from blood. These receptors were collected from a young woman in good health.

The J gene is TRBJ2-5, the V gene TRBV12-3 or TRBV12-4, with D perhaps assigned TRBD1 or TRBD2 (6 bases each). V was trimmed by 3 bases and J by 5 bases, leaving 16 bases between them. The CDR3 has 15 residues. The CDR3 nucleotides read TGTGCCAGCAGTTTCTGGGGGGCGAGGGAGGAGACCCAGTACTTC. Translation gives CASSFWGAREETQYF.

CDR3 protein: CASSSQGAGTREAFF. The CDR3 coding sequence is TGTGCCAGCAGTTCCCAAGGGGCGGGGACTCGAGAAGCTTTCTTT. The genes are TRBV27 and TRBJ1-1; a possible D gene is TRBD1 (5 bases). V was pared by 4 bases and J by 8 bases, with 20 bases between. The CDR3 totals 15 residues. Germline lookup yields CDR1 MNHEY and CDR2 SMNVEV (reference sequence).

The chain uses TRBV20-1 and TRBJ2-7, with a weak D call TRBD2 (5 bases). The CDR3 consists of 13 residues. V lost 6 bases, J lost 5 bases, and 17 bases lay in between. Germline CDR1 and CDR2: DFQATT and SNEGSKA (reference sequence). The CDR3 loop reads CSAPGAARDEQYF. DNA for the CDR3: TGCAGTGCCCCTGGAGCGGCGAGGGACGAGCAGTACTTC.

CDR3 coding DNA: TGCAGCGTTGAGGCCAGGGCCAACTATGGCTACACCTTC. This encodes CSVEARANYGYTF. The genes are TRBV29-1 and TRBJ1-2; possible D gene TRBD1, 5 bases. The V gene's germline CDR1 is SQVTM and CDR2 ANQGSEA. V lost 3 bases and J 2 bases, leaving 10 bases between the germline ends. This CDR3 is 13 amino acids long.

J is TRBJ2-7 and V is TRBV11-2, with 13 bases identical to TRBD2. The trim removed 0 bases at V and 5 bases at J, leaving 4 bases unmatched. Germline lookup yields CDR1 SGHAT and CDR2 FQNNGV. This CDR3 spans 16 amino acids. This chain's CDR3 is CASSLDLTSGRHEQYF. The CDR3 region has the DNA TGTGCCAGCAGCTTAGATCTGACTAGCGGGAGGCACGAGCAGTACTTC.

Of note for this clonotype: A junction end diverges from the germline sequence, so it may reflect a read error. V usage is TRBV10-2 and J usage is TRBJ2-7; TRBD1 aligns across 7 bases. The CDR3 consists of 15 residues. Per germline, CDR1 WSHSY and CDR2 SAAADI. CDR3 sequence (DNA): TGCGCCAGCAGTGAGGCCAACAGGGGCTCCTACGTGCAGTACTTC. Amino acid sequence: CASSEANRGSYVQYF.

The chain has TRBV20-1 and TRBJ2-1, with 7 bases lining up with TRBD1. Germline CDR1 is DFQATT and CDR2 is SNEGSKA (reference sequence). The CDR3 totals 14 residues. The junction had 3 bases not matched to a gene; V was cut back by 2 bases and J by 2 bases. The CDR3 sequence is CSARPGTAYNEQFF. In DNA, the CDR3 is TGCAGTGCTAGACCTGGGACAGCCTACAATGAGCAGTTCTTC.

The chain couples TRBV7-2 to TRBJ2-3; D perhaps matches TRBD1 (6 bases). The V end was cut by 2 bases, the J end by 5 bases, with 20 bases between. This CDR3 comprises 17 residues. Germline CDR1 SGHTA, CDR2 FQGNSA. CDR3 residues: CASSLYLQVPGVDTQYF. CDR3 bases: TGTGCCAGCAGCTTATATCTTCAAGTTCCAGGGGTAGATACGCAGTATTTT. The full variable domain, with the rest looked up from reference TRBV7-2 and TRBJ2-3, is GAGVSQSPSNKVTEKGKDVELRCDPISGHTALYWYRQSLGQGLEFLIYFQGNSAPDKSGLPSDRFSAERTGGSVSTLTIQRTQQEDSAVYLCASSLYLQVPGVDTQYFGPGTRLTVL.

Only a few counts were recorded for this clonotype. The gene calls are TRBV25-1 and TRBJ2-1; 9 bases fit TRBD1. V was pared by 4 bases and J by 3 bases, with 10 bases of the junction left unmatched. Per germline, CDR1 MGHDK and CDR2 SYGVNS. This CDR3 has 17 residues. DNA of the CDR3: TGTGCCAGCAGTGCAGCCGTCGGGACAGGGCACTACAATGAGCAGTTCTTC. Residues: CASSAAVGTGHYNEQFF. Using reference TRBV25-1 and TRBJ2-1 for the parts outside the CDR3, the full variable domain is EADIYQTPRYLVIGTGKKITLECSQTMGHDKMYWYQQDPGMELHLIHYSYGVNSTEKGDLSSESTVSRIRTEHFPLTLESARPSHTSQYLCASSAAVGTGHYNEQFFGPGTRLTVL.

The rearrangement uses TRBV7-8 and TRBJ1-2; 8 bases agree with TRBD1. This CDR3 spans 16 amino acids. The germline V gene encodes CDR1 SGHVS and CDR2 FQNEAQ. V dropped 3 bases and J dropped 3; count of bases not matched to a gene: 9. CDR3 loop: CASSLLMDRDDYGYTF. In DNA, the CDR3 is TGTGCCAGCAGCTTGTTGATGGACAGGGACGACTATGGCTACACCTTC.

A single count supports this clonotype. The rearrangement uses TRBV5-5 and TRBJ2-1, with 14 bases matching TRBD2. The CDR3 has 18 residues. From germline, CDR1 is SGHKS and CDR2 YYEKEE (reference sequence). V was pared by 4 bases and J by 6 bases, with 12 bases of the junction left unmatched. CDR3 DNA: TGTGCCAGCAGCGGTTCCACAGTCGGACTAGCGGGAGGCAATGAGCAGTTCTTC. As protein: CASSGSTVGLAGGNEQFF.

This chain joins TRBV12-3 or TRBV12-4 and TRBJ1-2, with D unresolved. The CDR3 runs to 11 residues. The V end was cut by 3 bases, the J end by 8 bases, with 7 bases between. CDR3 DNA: TGTGCCAGCAGTTTCGGGTGGGGCTACACCTTC. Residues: CASSFGWGYTF.

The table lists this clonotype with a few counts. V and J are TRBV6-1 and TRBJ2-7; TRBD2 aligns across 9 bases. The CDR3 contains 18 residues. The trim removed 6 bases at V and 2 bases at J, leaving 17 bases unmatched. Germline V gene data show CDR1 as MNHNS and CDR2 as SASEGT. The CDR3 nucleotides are TGTGCCAGCAGCCCGAGGGATGGCTGGCGGGAGGGCCCCTACGAGCAGTACTTC. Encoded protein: CASSPRDGWREGPYEQYF.

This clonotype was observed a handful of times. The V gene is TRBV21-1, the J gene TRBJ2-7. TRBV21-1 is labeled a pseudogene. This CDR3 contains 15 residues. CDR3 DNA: TGTGCCAGCAGCAAAGATATTGACAGATCCTACGAGCAGTACTTC. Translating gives CASSKDIDRSYEQYF.

CDR3: CASSLASGRAGTQYF. The DNA of the CDR3 is TGTGCCAGCAGTTTAGCTAGCGGGAGGGCCGGAACGCAGTATTTT. The genes are TRBV27 and TRBJ2-3; TRBD2 agrees at 12 bases. Trimming cost V 2 bases and J 9 bases; bases outside gene matches: 6. The CDR3 is made up of 15 amino acids. Germline V lookup: CDR1 MNHEY, CDR2 SMNVEV (reference sequence).

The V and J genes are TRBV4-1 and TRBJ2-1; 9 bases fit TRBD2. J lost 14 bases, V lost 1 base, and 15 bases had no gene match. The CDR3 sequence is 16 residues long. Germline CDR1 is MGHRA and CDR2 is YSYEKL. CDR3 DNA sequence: TGCGCCAGCAGCCAAGTGGACGGCGGGAGGGCCACGGGGGAGTTCTTC. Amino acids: CASSQVDGGRATGEFF.

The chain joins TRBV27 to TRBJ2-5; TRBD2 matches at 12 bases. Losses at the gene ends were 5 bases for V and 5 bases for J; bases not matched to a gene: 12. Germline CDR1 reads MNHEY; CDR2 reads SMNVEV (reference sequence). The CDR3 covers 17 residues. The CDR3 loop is CASSPSSGRATWETQYF. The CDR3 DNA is TGTGCCAGCAGTCCATCTAGCGGGAGGGCCACATGGGAGACCCAGTACTTC.

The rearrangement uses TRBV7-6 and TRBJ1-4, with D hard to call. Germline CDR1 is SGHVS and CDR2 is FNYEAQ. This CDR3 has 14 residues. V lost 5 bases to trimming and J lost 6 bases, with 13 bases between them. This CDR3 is CASSPGKSYEKLFF. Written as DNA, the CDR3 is TGTGCCAGCAGCCCCGGGAAGAGTTATGAAAAACTGTTTTTT.

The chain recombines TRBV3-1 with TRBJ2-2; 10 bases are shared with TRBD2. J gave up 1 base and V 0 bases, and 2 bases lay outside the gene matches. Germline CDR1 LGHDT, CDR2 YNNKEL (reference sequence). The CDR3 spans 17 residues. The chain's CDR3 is CASSQDGLAENTGELFF. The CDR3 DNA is TGTGCCAGCAGCCAAGATGGACTAGCGGAGAACACCGGGGAGCTGTTTTTT.